These T cell receptor beta chains were read from a single sample in a study of shared clonotypes between healthy human individuals. Some clones are missing from TCRdb's copy, which holds only in-frame ones; the method was immunoSEQ multiplex PCR. The sample holds around 2.5 million clones, more than 85% seen once. The sequenced material came from naive CD4+ T cells from PBMCs. These receptors were taken from a young man in good health. Some clones in this sample may be carry-over from other donors' samples. Each CDR3 is given with its conserved first and last residue. Each record gives: J gene, D gene, V gene, clone size, CDR3 DNA, CDR3 protein. A D gene is named only where the DNA matches it firmly. The size of a clone is reported for some rows only, either as once, few or many, or as a class for expanded clones.

J gene: TRBJ2-7; D gene: TRBD2; V gene: TRBV2; clone size: -; CDR3 DNA: TGTGCCAGTCTCGCGTGCGGGGGTTTATTCTACGAGCAGTACTTC; CDR3 protein: CASLACGGLFYEQYF
J gene: TRBJ1-2; D gene: -; V gene: TRBV6-6; clone size: few; CDR3 DNA: TGTGCCAGCGCCTCAATACGGGGGAACTATGGCTACACCTTC; CDR3 protein: CASASIRGNYGYTF
J gene: TRBJ2-2; D gene: -; V gene: TRBV18; clone size: -; CDR3 DNA: TGTGCCAGCTCACCACCCCCCGGGGGTAGTACCGGGGAGCTGTTTTTT; CDR3 protein: CASSPPPGGSTGELFF
J gene: TRBJ1-5; D gene: -; V gene: TRBV7-8; clone size: -; CDR3 DNA: TGTGCCAGCAGCTTGGTGGGCAGAGACCAGCCCCAGCATTTT; CDR3 protein: CASSLVGRDQPQHF
J gene: TRBJ2-1; D gene: -; V gene: TRBV29-1; clone size: -; CDR3 DNA: TGCAGCGCCCAAAGGGACTTCTATGAGCAGTTCTTC; CDR3 protein: CSAQRDFYEQFF
J gene: TRBJ1-5; D gene: -; V gene: TRBV28; clone size: -; CDR3 DNA: TGTGCCAGCAGTTTTGGCGGAGGGAGTCCTTATCAGCCCCAGCATTTT; CDR3 protein: CASSFGGGSPYQPQHF
J gene: TRBJ2-6; D gene: -; V gene: TRBV28; clone size: -; CDR3 DNA: TGTGCCAGCAGTTTATTAGGTCTCGGGGCCAACGTCCTGACTTTC; CDR3 protein: CASSLLGLGANVLTF
J gene: TRBJ1-1; D gene: -; V gene: TRBV19; clone size: -; CDR3 DNA: TGTGCCAGTAGTCCTGGCGGGGGAGGCACTGAAGCTTTCTTT; CDR3 protein: CASSPGGGGTEAFF
J gene: TRBJ1-3; D gene: -; V gene: TRBV28; clone size: -; CDR3 DNA: TGTGCCAGCGTCCTGCCGGGGGGCGGAAACACCATATATTTT; CDR3 protein: CASVLPGGGNTIYF
J gene: TRBJ1-1; D gene: -; V gene: TRBV7-2; clone size: -; CDR3 DNA: TGTGCCAGCAGCTTAGCGGGCAGCCAACTCCCTGAAGCTTTCTTT; CDR3 protein: CASSLAGSQLPEAFF